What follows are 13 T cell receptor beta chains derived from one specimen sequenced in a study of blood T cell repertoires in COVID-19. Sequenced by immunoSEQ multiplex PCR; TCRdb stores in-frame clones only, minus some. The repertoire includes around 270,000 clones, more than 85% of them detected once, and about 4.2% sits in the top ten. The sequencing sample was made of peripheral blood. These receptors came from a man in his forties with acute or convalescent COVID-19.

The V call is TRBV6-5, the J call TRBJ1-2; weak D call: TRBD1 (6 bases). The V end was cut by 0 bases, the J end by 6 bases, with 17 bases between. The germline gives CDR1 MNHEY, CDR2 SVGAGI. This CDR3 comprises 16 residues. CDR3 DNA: TGTGCCAGCAGTTACTCGGGAACGGCTTACAGGGATGGCTACACCTTC. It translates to CASSYSGTAYRDGYTF.

In DNA form, the CDR3 reads TGTGCCAGTAGTATAGTTGGGGCATCCCCGATGACTGAAGCTTTCTTT. This encodes CASSIVGASPMTEAFF. The rearrangement links TRBV19 to TRBJ1-1; possibly TRBD1 for D (5 bases). The germline V and J ends were trimmed by 1 base and 5 bases, with 17 bases remaining between them. This CDR3 contains 16 residues. In germline, CDR1 is LNHDA, CDR2 SQIVND (reference sequence).

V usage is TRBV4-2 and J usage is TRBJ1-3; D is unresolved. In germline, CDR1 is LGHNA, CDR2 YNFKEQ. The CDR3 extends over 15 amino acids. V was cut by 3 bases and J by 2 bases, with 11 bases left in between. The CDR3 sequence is CASSHRSGTGNTIYF. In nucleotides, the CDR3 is TGTGCCAGCAGCCATCGTAGCGGTACTGGAAACACCATATATTTT.

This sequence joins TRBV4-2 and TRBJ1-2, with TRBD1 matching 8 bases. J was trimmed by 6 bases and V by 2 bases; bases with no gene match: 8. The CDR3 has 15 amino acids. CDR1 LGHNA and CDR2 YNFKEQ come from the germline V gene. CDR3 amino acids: CASSQPRDRTNGYTF. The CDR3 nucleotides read TGTGCCAGCAGCCAACCACGGGACAGGACAAATGGCTACACCTTC.

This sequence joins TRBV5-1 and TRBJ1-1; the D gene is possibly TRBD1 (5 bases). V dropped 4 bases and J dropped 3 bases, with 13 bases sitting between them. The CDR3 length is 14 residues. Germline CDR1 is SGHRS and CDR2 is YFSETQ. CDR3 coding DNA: TGCGCCAGCAGCGTTCAGGGTGTGGACACTGAAGCTTTCTTT. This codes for CASSVQGVDTEAFF.

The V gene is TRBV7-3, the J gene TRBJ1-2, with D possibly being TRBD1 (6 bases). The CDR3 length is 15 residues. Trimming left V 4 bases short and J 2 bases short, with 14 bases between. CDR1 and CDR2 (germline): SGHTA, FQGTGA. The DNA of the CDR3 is TGTGCCAGCAGCTCTCAGGGGAATGGAAACTATGGCTACACCTTC. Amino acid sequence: CASSSQGNGNYGYTF.

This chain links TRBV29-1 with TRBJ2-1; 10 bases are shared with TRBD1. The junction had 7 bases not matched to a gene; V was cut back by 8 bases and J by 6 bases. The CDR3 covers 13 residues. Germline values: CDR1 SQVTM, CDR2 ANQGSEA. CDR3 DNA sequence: TGCAGCTTTTACGGGACAGGGGTCAATGAGCAGTTCTTC. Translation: CSFYGTGVNEQFF.

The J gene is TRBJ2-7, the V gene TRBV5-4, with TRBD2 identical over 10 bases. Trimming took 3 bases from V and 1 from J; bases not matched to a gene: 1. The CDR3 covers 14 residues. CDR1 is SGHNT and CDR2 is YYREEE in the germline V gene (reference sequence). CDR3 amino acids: CASSSSGGSYEQYF. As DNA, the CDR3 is TGTGCCAGCAGCTCTAGCGGGGGATCCTACGAGCAGTACTTC.

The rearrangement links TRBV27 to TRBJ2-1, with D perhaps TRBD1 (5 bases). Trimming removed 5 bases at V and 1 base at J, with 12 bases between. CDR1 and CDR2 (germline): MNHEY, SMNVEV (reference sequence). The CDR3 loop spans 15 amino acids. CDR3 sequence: CASSVDRLSYNEQFF. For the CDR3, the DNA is TGTGCCAGCAGTGTAGACAGATTATCCTACAATGAGCAGTTCTTC.

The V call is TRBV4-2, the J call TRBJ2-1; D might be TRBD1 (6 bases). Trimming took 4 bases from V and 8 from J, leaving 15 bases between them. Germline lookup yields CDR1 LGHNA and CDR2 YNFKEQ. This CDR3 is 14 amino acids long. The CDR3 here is CASSPLQGLDEQFF. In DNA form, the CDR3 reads TGTGCCAGCAGCCCCCTACAGGGTCTCGATGAGCAGTTCTTC.

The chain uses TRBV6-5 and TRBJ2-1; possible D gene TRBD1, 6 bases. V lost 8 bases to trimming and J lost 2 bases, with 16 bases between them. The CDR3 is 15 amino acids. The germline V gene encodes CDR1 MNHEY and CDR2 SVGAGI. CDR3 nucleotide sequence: TGTGCCAGCGGATTGACCAGGGGTGCCTACAATGAGCAGTTCTTC. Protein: CASGLTRGAYNEQFF.

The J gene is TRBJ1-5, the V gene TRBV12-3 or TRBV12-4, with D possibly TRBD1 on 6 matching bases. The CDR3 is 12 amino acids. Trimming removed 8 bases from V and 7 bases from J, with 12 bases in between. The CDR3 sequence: CASAYRVQPQHF. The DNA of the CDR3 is TGTGCCAGCGCATACAGGGTGCAGCCCCAGCATTTT.

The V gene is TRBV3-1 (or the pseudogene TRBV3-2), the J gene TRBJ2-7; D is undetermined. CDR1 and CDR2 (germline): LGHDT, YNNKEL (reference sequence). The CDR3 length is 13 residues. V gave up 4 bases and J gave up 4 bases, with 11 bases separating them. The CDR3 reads CASSLLQSYEQYF. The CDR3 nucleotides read TGTGCCAGCAGCCTCTTACAGAGTTACGAGCAGTACTTC.